This T cell receptor (beta chain) was profiled in a study of blood T cells in healthy people across ages. Study observations and caveats: With age, beta diversity per million T cells declined roughly linearly, significantly by 40. Long-lived and aged donors differed, with more naive CD4+ cells and higher diversity in the long-lived.

V lost 8 bases to trimming and J lost 4 bases, with 8 bases between them. The CDR3 contains 10 residues. In germline, CDR1 is SQVTM, CDR2 ANQGSEA. A note on this clonotype: Its specificity is unknown.

Primed by a sample-barcoded 5' primer and a J-beta primer mix, a second PCR proceeded for roughly 6 to 12 cycles. TCRdb reprocessed the 5' RACE reads with MiXCR, giving one entry per CDR3 protein. The data contain about 720,000 distinct CDR3 sequences, about 24% of them singletons. Sample: blood. This receptor was obtained from a man between 65 and 80 years old in good health. The chain combines TRBV29-1 with TRBJ2-5; no firm D call. The CDR3 spells CSFLRETQYF. CDR3 in DNA: TGCAGCTTCCTTCGAGAGACCCAGTACTTC.